Listed below are T cell receptor beta chains from one sample, sequenced in a study of response to subunit inactivated influenza vaccine. TCRdb analysed the RT-PCR reads with MiXCR anew, one entry per CDR3 protein. The sample yields approximately 500,000 distinct CDR3 sequences, around 15% seen once. The sample here was PBMCs from blood, taken roughly 13 days after vaccination. The receptors shown here come from a man between 45 and 60 years old who received an inactivated influenza vaccine. CDR3s include the opening cysteine and the closing phenylalanine or tryptophan. Each record gives: J gene, clone size, V gene, D gene, CDR3 protein, CDR3 DNA. The D gene is left open where the match is weak. Clone size is stated in some rows and not others, as once, few, many or a class when expanded.

j_call: TRBJ2-2
clone_size: NA
v_call: TRBV18
d_call: NA
cdr3_aa: CASSATSGELFF
cdr3_nt: TGTGCCAGCTCAGCGACTAGCGGGGAGCTGTTTTTT

j_call: TRBJ2-3
clone_size: NA
v_call: TRBV29-1
d_call: TRBD1
cdr3_aa: CSAYFPGQGTITDTQYF
cdr3_nt: TGCAGCGCCTACTTTCCGGGACAGGGGACAATCACAGATACGCAGTATTTT

j_call: TRBJ2-2
clone_size: few
v_call: TRBV21-1
d_call: NA
cdr3_aa: CASSKAGYGATGELFF
cdr3_nt: TGTGCCAGCAGCAAAGCGGGGTACGGGGCTACCGGGGAGCTGTTTTTT

j_call: TRBJ2-3
clone_size: NA
v_call: TRBV29-1
d_call: NA
cdr3_aa: CSTPGGYYTQYF
cdr3_nt: TGCAGCACCCCCGGCGGTTACTATACGCAGTATTTT

j_call: TRBJ2-5
clone_size: few
v_call: TRBV20-1
d_call: NA
cdr3_aa: CSARSPAKRGRETQYF
cdr3_nt: TGCAGTGCTAGATCTCCTGCTAAACGCGGGCGAGAGACCCAGTACTTC

j_call: TRBJ2-4
clone_size: few
v_call: TRBV7-9
d_call: TRBD1
cdr3_aa: CASSLAGQGAINIQYF
cdr3_nt: TGTGCCAGCAGCTTAGCGGGACAGGGGGCTATAAACATTCAGTACTTC

j_call: TRBJ2-2
clone_size: many
v_call: TRBV28
d_call: NA
cdr3_aa: CASSSVTGELFF
cdr3_nt: TGTGCCAGCAGTTCAGTTACCGGGGAGCTGTTTTTT

j_call: TRBJ1-4
clone_size: many
v_call: TRBV7-8
d_call: TRBD1
cdr3_aa: CASSWRQGSNEKLFF
cdr3_nt: TGTGCCAGCAGCTGGAGACAGGGATCAAATGAAAAACTGTTTTTT

j_call: TRBJ2-6
clone_size: NA
v_call: TRBV3-1
d_call: NA
cdr3_aa: CASSQGDGANVLTF
cdr3_nt: TGTGCCAGCAGCCAGGGGGACGGGGCCAACGTCCTGACTTTC

j_call: TRBJ1-1
clone_size: NA
v_call: TRBV7-2
d_call: NA
cdr3_aa: CASSLDGRVPFF
cdr3_nt: TGTGCCAGCAGCTTAGATGGCAGGGTCCCTTTCTTT

j_call: TRBJ1-5
clone_size: NA
v_call: TRBV19
d_call: NA
cdr3_aa: CASSGSGLRQPQHF
cdr3_nt: TGTGCCAGTAGTGGTTCGGGACTTAGACAGCCCCAGCATTTT

j_call: TRBJ2-2
clone_size: many
v_call: TRBV7-9
d_call: NA
cdr3_aa: CASSLRVTGELFF
cdr3_nt: TGTGCCAGCAGCTTACGGGTCACCGGGGAGCTGTTTTTT

j_call: TRBJ2-5
clone_size: few
v_call: TRBV2
d_call: NA
cdr3_aa: CASSPGLVETQYF
cdr3_nt: TGTGCCAGCAGTCCAGGGTTGGTAGAGACCCAGTACTTC

j_call: TRBJ2-3
clone_size: many
v_call: TRBV7-2
d_call: NA
cdr3_aa: CASSPLGGTGSDTQYF
cdr3_nt: TGTGCCAGCAGCCCCCTAGGCGGGACTGGATCGGATACGCAGTATTTT

j_call: TRBJ2-1
clone_size: few
v_call: TRBV20-1
d_call: TRBD2
cdr3_aa: CSAKGGTRTNEQFF
cdr3_nt: TGCAGTGCTAAGGGAGGGACTAGGACCAATGAGCAGTTCTTC

j_call: TRBJ2-7
clone_size: NA
v_call: TRBV5-5
d_call: NA
cdr3_aa: CASSNWVLYSEQYF
cdr3_nt: TGTGCCAGCAGCAACTGGGTTTTATACTCCGAGCAGTACTTC

j_call: TRBJ2-5
clone_size: NA
v_call: TRBV12-3/TRBV12-4
d_call: NA
cdr3_aa: CASSPQAIQETQYF
cdr3_nt: TGTGCCAGCAGTCCACAGGCGATCCAAGAGACCCAGTACTTC

j_call: TRBJ1-1
clone_size: NA
v_call: TRBV6-5
d_call: NA
cdr3_aa: CASSSPETRIGNTEAFF
cdr3_nt: TGTGCCAGCAGTTCCCCAGAGACCCGGATTGGAAACACTGAAGCTTTCTTT

j_call: TRBJ2-1
clone_size: NA
v_call: TRBV20-1
d_call: TRBD2
cdr3_aa: CSANSGWDEQFF
cdr3_nt: TGCAGTGCTAATAGCGGGTGGGATGAGCAGTTCTTC

j_call: TRBJ2-7
clone_size: few
v_call: TRBV5-1
d_call: NA
cdr3_aa: CASSNLRAQSHEQYF
cdr3_nt: TGCGCCAGCAGCAATCTTCGGGCCCAGTCCCACGAGCAGTACTTC

j_call: TRBJ2-6
clone_size: few
v_call: TRBV4-1
d_call: NA
cdr3_aa: CASSQEGGNGLVLTF
cdr3_nt: TGCGCCAGCAGCCAAGAAGGGGGTAACGGGCTCGTCCTGACTTTC

j_call: TRBJ2-4
clone_size: few
v_call: TRBV18
d_call: TRBD1
cdr3_aa: CASSPGQGGGQNIQYF
cdr3_nt: TGTGCCAGCTCCCCGGGACAGGGAGGAGGTCAAAACATTCAGTACTTC

j_call: TRBJ1-5
clone_size: once
v_call: TRBV20-1
d_call: TRBD1
cdr3_aa: CSASVRDRAGQPQHF
cdr3_nt: TGCAGTGCTAGTGTCCGGGACAGGGCTGGTCAGCCCCAGCATTTT

j_call: TRBJ1-6
clone_size: many
v_call: TRBV12-3/TRBV12-4
d_call: TRBD1
cdr3_aa: CASRPQGTNNSPLHF
cdr3_nt: TGTGCCAGCAGGCCACAGGGGACTAATAATTCACCCCTCCACTTT